This TCR beta chain was sequenced in a study of graft-versus-host responses after intestinal transplantation (dated by TCRdb to the early 2020s). Study-level background: The transplants that recipients received were multivisceral, liver-intestinal, or isolated intestinal. Every recipient was given anti-thymocyte globulin induction, then maintenance tacrolimus and steroids for around three years. Graft-versus-host and host-versus-graft alloreactive T cell clones were tracked in the graft, circulation and bone marrow after intestinal transplantation using bulk TCR-beta CDR3 sequencing. Alloreactive clones were identified by sequencing pre-transplant mixed lymphocyte reaction products and comparing these products with unstimulated pre-transplant donor and recipient T cells. Of the 20 to 30 intestinal transplant recipients enrolled in the cohort, one of whom was a retransplant, a few patients without pretransplant specimens were excluded. Donor T cell macrochimerism was defined as a peak of at least 4% donor T cells among recipient peripheral blood mononuclear cells. Rather than being sequenced by the commercial service, samples from a few later patients were sequenced in-house on an Illumina MiSeq and processed with MiXCR. Broad study findings and their caveats: High GvH to HvG T cell clonal ratios were observed in the allografts of patients with donor T cell macrochimerism. Early after transplant, peak levels of circulating GvH clones were associated with declines in HvG clones. The conclusions were limited by the relatively low number and heterogeneity of the intestinal transplant patients. GvH clones were detected in recipient bone marrow, and some of these GvH clones were observed earlier in ileal mucosa or blood, consistent with an intestinal mucosal origin.

With respect to this clone: It has no known antigen specificity. One base away there is no much larger clone; base qualities are not given.

V drops 4 bases and J drops 11 bases, leaving 17 bases in between. From a lookup of the germline V gene, CDR1 and CDR2 are SGHVS and FNYEAQ. The CDR3, cysteine through phenylalanine, is 13 amino acids long. CDR3 DNA only is kept here, 39 bases in frame from base 1. Interpreted using the paper, the time point label stands for: cells obtained before transplantation from donor or recipient. CD3+CD4+ and CD3+CD8+ populations were FACS-sorted from unstimulated pre-transplant donor and recipient cells taken from spleen or lymph nodes. Receptors were amplified or captured by the immunoSEQ multiplex PCR assay. For most patients, genomic DNA was isolated with the Qiagen DNeasy Blood and Tissue Kit and sent frozen to Adaptive Biotechnologies for TCR sequencing. Adaptive Biotechnologies carried out high-throughput TCR-beta CDR3 sequencing of genomic DNA for most patients. Concerning the study's data processing: TCR sequencing data for some 17 patients were retrieved from Adaptive's ImmunoSEQ software; three other patients were processed with MiXCR and VDJtools. To correct CD4 versus CD8 sorting errors, any sequence found in both subsets at a frequency ratio below 5:1 was removed. CDR3 nucleotide sequences shared between donor and recipient were removed because their origin could not be assigned. At least 2-fold expansion over unstimulated cells and a minimum CFSE-low frequency of 0.002% (template counts) or 0.001% (read counts) were required for clones to be classified as alloreactive. A clone was considered mappable if detected in the sequenced pre-transplant spleen, lymph node, or MLR CFSE-low populations of the donor or recipient. Cumulative frequency of alloreactive clones was calculated as a percentage of all sequences weighted by copy number. Drawn from immuneACCESS, this table holds only the in-frame rearrangements with V and J called that TCRdb kept. Clones are partly lost; checked studies trace under half to an unresolved V gene and leave the rest unexplained. The DNA was the basis for D and trimming; V, J and clone size are from that table. The sample table lists over 120,000 clones, 85% to 95% of them with a count of one. Roughly 0.19% of the sample rests with the top ten.

The sequencing used unstimulated CD4+ T cells sorted from spleen or lymph node cells, collected before intestinal transplant. Rearrangement joined TRBV7-6 to TRBJ1-1; no D segment can be confidently identified. The source is a human donor who received an intestinal transplant. CDR3 reads: CASSSNRAAGAFF. The bases are TGTGCCAGCAGCTCTAATCGGGCAGCGGGGGCTTTCTTT.